This T cell receptor (beta chain) was sequenced during a study of blood T cells in healthy people across ages. Study-level background: With template switching, about one barcoded beta molecule was captured per two T cells.

Primers used in a second PCR of roughly 6 to 12 cycles were a sample-barcoded 5' primer and a J-beta primer mix. All cDNA molecules were each tagged by a template-switch adaptor with 12 random nucleotides. Using its own MiXCR run on the 5' RACE reads, TCRdb lists one record per CDR3 protein. The table shows 1.5 million to 1.8 million distinct CDR3 sequences, with approximately 43% occurring only once. For every donor, a draw yielded roughly 9.3 milliliters of peripheral blood. No fewer than 7 million PBMCs went into each sample. Sequenced: blood. The sequence came from a woman under 30 in good health.

The CDR3 nucleotides are TGCAGTGCCGTGGACAGCTCCTATAATTCACCCCTCCACTTT. Protein product: CSAVDSSYNSPLHF. J is TRBJ1-6 and V is TRBV20-1; tentatively, D is TRBD1 (6 bases). Germline assignment: CDR1 DFQATT and CDR2 SNEGSKA (reference sequence). Trimming took 6 bases from V and 0 from J, leaving 9 bases between them. CDR3 size: 14 residues.